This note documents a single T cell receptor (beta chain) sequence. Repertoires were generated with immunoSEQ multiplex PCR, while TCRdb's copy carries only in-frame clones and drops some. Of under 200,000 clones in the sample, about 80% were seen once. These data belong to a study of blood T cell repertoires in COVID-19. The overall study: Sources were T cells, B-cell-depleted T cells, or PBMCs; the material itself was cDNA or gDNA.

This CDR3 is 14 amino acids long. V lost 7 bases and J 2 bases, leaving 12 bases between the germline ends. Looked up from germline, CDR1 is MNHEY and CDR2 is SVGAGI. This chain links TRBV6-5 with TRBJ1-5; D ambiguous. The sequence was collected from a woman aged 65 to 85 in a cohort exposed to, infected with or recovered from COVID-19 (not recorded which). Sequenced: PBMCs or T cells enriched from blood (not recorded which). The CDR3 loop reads CASKAPGGNQPQHF. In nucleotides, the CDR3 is TGTGCCAGCAAAGCCCCGGGAGGCAATCAGCCCCAGCATTTT.